This entry lists 32 T cell receptor beta chains sequenced from one sample in a study of T cell repertoires in cytomegalovirus infection. MiXCR, run by TCRdb on the reads, gives a single entry per CDR3 protein. Here the sample spans about 60,000 distinct CDR3 sequences, 33% being singletons. These TCRs are of unknown antigen specificity. Sequences were obtained from PBMCs, sequenced either directly or after in vitro stimulation (not recorded which). All receptors derive from a human donor in good health (CMV status not recorded). Some clones in this sample may be carry-over from other donors' samples.

The chain combines TRBV2 with TRBJ1-4; D remains unclear. There are 13 residues in the CDR3. The germline V and J ends were trimmed by 0 bases and 10 bases, with 9 bases remaining between them. Germline loops: CDR1 SNHLY, CDR2 FYNNEI. This CDR3 is CASSEAIMGKLFF. As DNA, the CDR3 is TGTGCCAGCAGTGAAGCGATTATGGGAAAACTGTTTTTT.

The V gene is TRBV7-4, the J gene TRBJ1-5; D gene ambiguous. CDR1 and CDR2 (germline): SGHVT, SQSDAQ. This CDR3 region has 14 residues. Deletions cut 1 base from V and 5 bases from J, with 9 bases between. CDR3: CASSLVGGDQPQHF. CDR3 bases: TGTGCCAGCAGCTTAGTGGGTGGGGATCAGCCCCAGCATTTT.

The V and J genes are TRBV18 and TRBJ1-5; a possible D gene is TRBD1 (6 bases). The CDR3 has 14 residues. Per germline, CDR1 KGHSH and CDR2 LQKENI. Deletions cut 3 bases from V and 5 bases from J, with 11 bases between. The CDR3 sequence is CASSPQTGYQPQHF. In DNA, the CDR3 is TGTGCCAGCTCACCCCAGACAGGTTATCAGCCCCAGCATTTT.

This clonotype was picked up a small number of times. The CDR3, as DNA: TGTGCCGCGGACGGGGAGCTGTTTTTT. Translated: CAADGELFF. This chain uses TRBV7-9 with TRBJ2-2; no clear D. V lost 11 bases, J lost 7 bases, and 5 bases lay in between. The CDR3 contains 9 residues. CDR1 and CDR2 (germline): SEHNR, FQNEAQ (reference sequence).

The genes are TRBV20-1 and TRBJ2-5, with 14 bases lining up with TRBD2. The CDR3 extends over 16 amino acids. Germline V gene sequence: CDR1 DFQATT, CDR2 SNEGSKA (reference sequence). The ends lost 7 bases at V and 4 bases at J; junction bases unmatched: 11. The CDR3 protein is CSVLGTSGSRGETQYF. Written as DNA, the CDR3 is TGCAGTGTTCTCGGGACTAGCGGGAGCCGGGGAGAGACCCAGTACTTC.

The chain joins TRBV18 to TRBJ1-2; 7 bases agree with TRBD1. The junction had 4 bases not matched to a gene; V was cut back by 2 bases and J by 1 base. The CDR3 length is 15 residues. CDR1 is KGHSH and CDR2 is LQKENI in the germline V gene. Written as DNA, the CDR3 is TGTGCCAGCTCACCAACCCAGGGGGTTAACTATGGCTACACCTTC. Translated, it gives CASSPTQGVNYGYTF.

This sequence joins TRBV20-1 and TRBJ1-1, with 8 bases lining up with TRBD1. J gave up 1 base and V 5 bases, and 3 bases lay outside the gene matches. The CDR3 has 13 residues. Germline V gives CDR1 DFQATT, CDR2 SNEGSKA (reference sequence). The CDR3 nucleotides read TGCAGTGCTGGACAGGGTACGAACACTGAAGCTTTCTTT. Protein product: CSAGQGTNTEAFF.

The V and J genes are TRBV20-1 and TRBJ2-3; possibly TRBD2 for D (6 bases). The CDR3 totals 15 residues. Trimming removed 6 bases at V and 1 base at J, with 17 bases between. Germline V lookup: CDR1 DFQATT, CDR2 SNEGSKA (reference sequence). The CDR3 here is CSAPLPGGGTDTQYF. The CDR3 nucleotides are TGCAGTGCGCCCCTCCCCGGCGGGGGCACAGATACGCAGTATTTT.

This chain links TRBV19 with TRBJ1-2, with 11 bases aligning to TRBD1. CDR1 is LNHDA, CDR2 SQIVND, per germline (reference sequence). This CDR3 is built from 15 residues. Trimming cost V 11 bases and J 2 bases; bases outside gene matches: 10. The CDR3 sequence: CAEGGTGGTNYGYTF. The CDR3 DNA is TGTGCCGAAGGGGGGACAGGGGGAACAAACTATGGCTACACCTTC.

The rearrangement uses TRBV7-9 and TRBJ2-5; TRBD1 agrees at 7 bases. Looked up from germline, CDR1 is SEHNR and CDR2 is FQNEAQ (reference sequence). The J segment lost 8 bases and the V segment lost 5 bases, leaving 17 bases of the junction unmatched. The CDR3 runs 16 residues. CDR3 sequence (DNA): TGTGCCAGCAGCATTGCCCGGGACAGCATCCCGCGAACCCAGTACTTC. This sequence encodes CASSIARDSIPRTQYF.

J is TRBJ1-4 and V is TRBV7-6; the D is unclear. V was cut by 5 bases and J by 0 bases, with 10 bases left in between. Per the germline V gene, CDR1 is SGHVS and CDR2 is FNYEAQ. This CDR3 comprises 15 residues. The CDR3 loop is CASSGKAATNEKLFF. CDR3 in DNA: TGTGCCAGCAGCGGAAAAGCAGCAACTAATGAAAAACTGTTTTTT.

In its sample, this clonotype was seen many times. The chain joins TRBV6-1 to TRBJ1-4, with D possibly matching TRBD1 (5 bases). Germline V gene data show CDR1 as MNHNS and CDR2 as SASEGT. This CDR3 region has 14 residues. The V and J ends lost 5 bases and 4 bases respectively, with 11 bases between them. The CDR3 bases are TGTGCCAGCAGTAGGGGCAGAGATAATGAAAAACTGTTTTTT. It translates to CASSRGRDNEKLFF.

This clonotype has just one count. The chain combines TRBV12-3 or TRBV12-4 with TRBJ2-5, with D tentatively TRBD2 (6 bases). Trimming took 6 bases from V and 2 from J, leaving 13 bases between them. The CDR3 consists of 14 residues. The CDR3 reads CASRKRDSQETQYF. The CDR3 region has the DNA TGTGCCAGCAGGAAACGGGACTCTCAAGAGACCCAGTACTTC.

This clonotype is a singleton in its sample. The genes are TRBV7-2 and TRBJ2-7; 8 bases align to TRBD1. J was trimmed by 7 bases and V by 6 bases; bases with no gene match: 8. The CDR3 has 13 residues. Germline V gene sequence: CDR1 SGHTA, CDR2 FQGNSA. The CDR3 is CASRPRTGLEQYF. The CDR3 DNA reads as TGTGCCAGCAGACCAAGGACAGGGCTGGAGCAGTACTTC.

The V and J genes are TRBV5-4 and TRBJ2-7; 11 bases match TRBD1. There are 15 residues in the CDR3. The ends lost 5 bases at V and 2 bases at J; junction bases unmatched: 6. From germline, CDR1 is SGHNT and CDR2 YYREEE (reference sequence). The CDR3 DNA sequence: TGTGCCAGCAGATCCGGACAGGGGGCGGCCTACGAGCAGTACTTC. It is translated as CASRSGQGAAYEQYF.

This clonotype was seen repeatedly, ten times or more. The rearrangement joins TRBV7-2 to TRBJ2-5; 9 positions match TRBD2. The CDR3 length is 15 residues. Germline V CDR1 and CDR2: SGHTA, FQGNSA. V trimming: 1 base; J trimming: 5 bases; junction bases outside the gene matches: 5. The CDR3 is CASSLGASGVETQYF. CDR3 coding DNA: TGTGCCAGCAGCTTAGGGGCTAGCGGGGTGGAGACCCAGTACTTC.

A few counts support this clonotype. The chain joins TRBV6-1 to TRBJ1-5; TRBD1 agrees at 7 bases. V gave up 1 base and J gave up 5 bases; unmatched junction bases: 8. The CDR3 has 16 residues. Germline V CDR1 and CDR2: MNHNS, SASEGT. The CDR3 nucleotides read TGTGCCAGCAGTGAAGGACAGGGAGGTGGGTATCAGCCCCAGCATTTT. Protein: CASSEGQGGGYQPQHF.

J is TRBJ1-4 and V is TRBV20-1, with TRBD1 matching 7 bases. The J segment lost 11 bases and the V segment lost 3 bases, leaving 9 bases of the junction unmatched. The CDR3 spans 13 residues. Germline loops: CDR1 DFQATT, CDR2 SNEGSKA (reference sequence). CDR3 sequence (DNA): TGCAGTGCTAGTTTAGGGGGCTACGGGAAACTGTTTTTT. Translated, it gives CSASLGGYGKLFF.

This clonotype was counted between two and nine times. The J gene is TRBJ2-1, the V gene TRBV7-2; 11 bases fit TRBD2. The length of the CDR3 is 14 residues. Germline V gene data show CDR1 as SGHTA and CDR2 as FQGNSA. V lost 5 bases, J lost 9 bases, and 6 bases stayed unmatched. The CDR3 region has the DNA TGTGCCAGCAGCAATAGCGGGAGGGTTGGTGAGCAGTTCTTC. It yields the protein CASSNSGRVGEQFF.

The chain recombines TRBV12-3 or TRBV12-4 with TRBJ2-7, with no clear D. The V end was cut by 5 bases, the J end by 3 bases, with 8 bases between. The CDR3 has 12 amino acids. The CDR3, as DNA: TGTGCCAGCAGTCGAACAGACTACGAGCAGTACTTC. The encoded protein is CASSRTDYEQYF.

The chain couples TRBV6-8 to TRBJ2-7, with D possibly being TRBD1 (6 bases). V lost 8 bases and J 6 bases, leaving 17 bases between the germline ends. CDR3 size: 13 residues. The V gene's germline CDR1 is MNHGY and CDR2 SAAAGT. CDR3 loop: CASSRGRGLEQYF. The CDR3 nucleotides read TGTGCCAGCTCCCGGGGCAGGGGCCTCGAGCAGTACTTC.

This chain connects TRBV7-2 to TRBJ2-7; D might be TRBD2 (5 bases). V was cut by 3 bases and J by 6 bases, with 9 bases left in between. The germline V gene has CDR1 SGHTA and CDR2 FQGNSA. This CDR3 has 12 amino acids. Here the CDR3 DNA reads TGTGCCAGCAGCTTCCTAGCCGGCGAGCAGTACTTC. It codes for CASSFLAGEQYF. The full variable domain, completed using reference TRBV7-2 and TRBJ2-7, is GAGVSQSPSNKVTEKGKDVELRCDPISGHTALYWYRQSLGQGLEFLIYFQGNSAPDKSGLPSDRFSAERTGGSVSTLTIQRTQQEDSAVYLCASSFLAGEQYFGPGTRLTVT.

V gene TRBV6-2 or TRBV6-3 combines with J gene TRBJ2-6, with D possibly being TRBD1 (6 bases). The V and J ends lost 8 bases and 0 bases respectively, with 26 bases between them. The CDR3 spans 20 residues. Germline values: CDR1 MNHEY, CDR2 SVGEGT. CDR3 DNA sequence: TGTGCCAGCGAAAAGGAAGGGGGTCAAACCATGTTCTCTGGGGCCAACGTCCTGACTTTC. Its protein product is CASEKEGGQTMFSGANVLTF.

This clonotype has ten or more counts. This sequence joins TRBV7-6 and TRBJ2-3, with D tentatively TRBD2 (6 bases). The CDR3 extends over 16 amino acids. Germline V gene lookup returns CDR1 SGHVS and CDR2 FNYEAQ. The V and J ends lost 1 base and 2 bases respectively, with 13 bases between them. CDR3 region: CASSLGSVAATDTQYF. Written as DNA, the CDR3 is TGTGCCAGCAGCTTAGGTAGCGTAGCGGCCACAGATACGCAGTATTTT.

This clonotype was seen repeatedly, ten times or more. The rearrangement links TRBV27 to TRBJ2-1, with no clear D. CDR1 is MNHEY and CDR2 is SMNVEV in the germline V gene (reference sequence). The V and J ends lost 6 bases and 0 bases respectively, with 15 bases between them. The CDR3 sequence is 16 residues long. CDR3 residues: CASSFAAQSSYNEQFF. Here the CDR3 DNA reads TGTGCCAGCAGCTTCGCGGCTCAAAGCTCCTACAATGAGCAGTTCTTC.

This chain connects TRBV6-2 or TRBV6-3 to TRBJ2-1, with TRBD2 identical over 9 bases. The CDR3 length is 12 residues. The V gene end was trimmed by 6 bases and the J gene end by 9 bases; junction bases not matched to a gene: 3. Germline CDR1 and CDR2: MNHEY and SVGEGT. Here the CDR3 reads CASRVAGAEQFF. Written as DNA, the CDR3 is TGTGCCAGCAGAGTAGCGGGAGCTGAGCAGTTCTTC.

The J gene is TRBJ1-1, the V gene TRBV5-6; the D is unclear. The CDR3 is made up of 13 amino acids. Germline V gene data show CDR1 as SGHDT and CDR2 as YYEEEE. Trimming left V 0 bases short and J 1 base short, with 4 bases between. This chain's CDR3 is CASSLERNTEAFF. The DNA for the CDR3 is TGTGCCAGCAGCTTGGAAAGGAACACTGAAGCTTTCTTT.

This clonotype was counted a few times. The rearrangement joins TRBV20-1 to TRBJ1-5; D is possibly TRBD1 (6 bases). The CDR3 contains 15 residues. V shed 4 bases and J shed 4 bases, with 17 bases lying between them. CDR1 is DFQATT, CDR2 SNEGSKA, per germline (reference sequence). In nucleotides, the CDR3 is TGCAGTGCTATGCCCCCCTACAGGGTAAATCAGCCCCAGCATTTT. This codes for CSAMPPYRVNQPQHF.

This clonotype has a handful of counts. This rearrangement joins TRBV5-4 to TRBJ2-7; TRBD2 matches 15 bases. This CDR3 spans 16 amino acids. Germline V gene lookup returns CDR1 SGHNT and CDR2 YYREEE (reference sequence). The V and J ends lost 2 bases and 6 bases, in that order; junction bases with no gene match: 6. The CDR3, as DNA: TGTGCCAGCAGCTTAGGGACTAGCGGGAGGCTCGGCGAGCAGTACTTC. This translates into CASSLGTSGRLGEQYF.

This clonotype has a handful of counts. The gene calls are TRBV7-6 and TRBJ2-3; 7 nucleotides agree with TRBD2. CDR1 is SGHVS, CDR2 FNYEAQ, per germline. Trimming cost V 1 base and J 2 bases; bases outside gene matches: 6. This CDR3 has 16 amino acids. The CDR3 sequence is CASSLVGGRHTDTQYF. Written as DNA, the CDR3 is TGTGCCAGCAGCTTAGTGGGCGGGAGACACACAGATACGCAGTATTTT.

The V and J genes are TRBV27 and TRBJ1-1; D is perhaps TRBD1 (5 bases). Germline V gene sequence: CDR1 MNHEY, CDR2 SMNVEV (reference sequence). The ends were cut back, 5 bases at V and 6 bases at J, with 16 bases in the middle. This CDR3 is 14 amino acids long. CDR3 loop: CASSLSLGLPEAFF. CDR3 nucleotides: TGTGCCAGCAGTCTCTCCTTGGGGCTGCCTGAAGCTTTCTTT.

V and J are TRBV5-6 and TRBJ2-1; 7 bases fit TRBD1. The junction had 13 bases not matched to a gene; V was cut back by 6 bases and J by 4 bases. Germline V gene sequence: CDR1 SGHDT, CDR2 YYEEEE. The CDR3 is 16 residues long. The CDR3 nucleotides are TGTGCCAGCAACCTTGGTACAGGGGAAGTTTACAATGAGCAGTTCTTC. This translates into CASNLGTGEVYNEQFF.